This entry lists 27 T cell receptor beta chains sequenced from one sample in a study of cytomegalovirus exposure and HLA in healthy donors (dated by TCRdb to the late 2010s). Library method: the immunoSEQ multiplex PCR assay. For the multiplex PCR, a mixture combining 60 forward primers for TCR Vbeta segments and 13 reverse primers for TCR Jbeta segments was used. TCRdb carries this immuneACCESS record with in-frame sequences only. Its versions omit some clonotypes, under half of them owing to an unresolved V gene in the studies checked, with the rest unexplained. This sample is represented by tens of thousands of clones; roughly 65% of them were singletons. Of the sample, 14% is held by the ten largest clones. The specimen sequenced was PBMCs. The receptors stem from a male donor in good health and CMV-seropositive.

This chain links TRBV6-5 with TRBJ2-2; 7 bases are shared with TRBD2. After removal of 6 bases from V and 4 bases from J, the junction contained 8 bases not matched to a gene. The CDR3 is 15 amino acids. Germline V gene lookup returns CDR1 MNHEY and CDR2 SVGAGI. The CDR3 region has the DNA TGTGCCAGCAGAATTAACTTAGCGGGCACCGGGGAGCTGTTTTTT. Its translation: CASRINLAGTGELFF.

In regard to this clone: Other DNA sequences in this specimen translate into the identical CDR3. The chain is built from TRBV14 and TRBJ2-7; 11 bases line up with TRBD2. CDR1 and CDR2 (germline): SGHDN, FVKESK. J lost 2 bases, V lost 2 bases, and 2 bases had no gene match. CDR3 size: 15 residues. In nucleotides, the CDR3 is TGTGCCAGCAGCCAACTAGCGGGAGGACCCTACGAGCAGTACTTC. Protein: CASSQLAGGPYEQYF.

J is TRBJ1-1 and V is TRBV10-3; the match to TRBD1 covers 10 bases. V lost 9 bases to trimming and J lost 6 bases; unmatched junction nucleotides: 22. The CDR3 runs 18 residues. Germline values: CDR1 ENHRY, CDR2 SYGVKD. Written as DNA, the CDR3 is TGTGCCATTAGGCCGGGACAGGGGATAAGGGAGGGGACGGCTGAAGCTTTCTTT. Its translation: CAIRPGQGIREGTAEAFF.

As DNA, the CDR3 is TGTGCCAGCAGCTTACAGTTGCGGGAGCCCTACAATGAGCAGTTCTTC. Residues: CASSLQLREPYNEQFF. This chain connects TRBV7-3 to TRBJ2-1, with TRBD2 matching over 7 bases. The V segment lost 2 bases and the J segment 2 bases; nucleotides outside the gene matches: 6. The CDR3 is made up of 16 amino acids. Germline values: CDR1 SGHTA, CDR2 FQGTGA.

The genes are TRBV6-5 and TRBJ2-2; TRBD1 agrees at 10 bases. Trimming cost V 5 bases and J 8 bases; bases outside gene matches: 8. The CDR3 totals 15 residues. Germline CDR1 and CDR2: MNHEY and SVGAGI. The CDR3 DNA is TGTGCCAGCAGTACCAGGACAGGGGGGACAGGGGAGCTGTTTTTT. Its translation: CASSTRTGGTGELFF.

This sequence joins TRBV6-5 and TRBJ1-5; 9 bases fit TRBD1. With 4 bases clipped from V and 6 bases from J, the junction kept 7 bases outside the gene matches. Looked up from germline, CDR1 is MNHEY and CDR2 is SVGAGI. This CDR3 is built from 15 residues. The CDR3 loop is CASSSTGGSRQPQHF. The CDR3 region has the DNA TGTGCCAGCAGTTCGACAGGGGGTAGTCGTCAGCCCCAGCATTTT.

V usage is TRBV7-3 and J usage is TRBJ2-2; 10 positions match TRBD2. Germline CDR1 reads SGHTA; CDR2 reads FQGTGA. The J segment lost 5 bases and the V segment lost 6 bases, leaving 3 bases of the junction unmatched. The CDR3 length is 14 residues. Written as DNA, the CDR3 is TGTGCCAGCAGTCTAGCGGGAGATACCGGGGAGCTGTTTTTT. Amino acids: CASSLAGDTGELFF. The full variable domain, its missing parts supplied by reference TRBV7-3 and TRBJ2-2, is GAGVSQTPSNKVTEKGKYVELRCDPISGHTALYWYRQSLGQGPEFLIYFQGTGAADDSGLPNDRFFAVRPEGSVSTLKIQRTERGDSAVYLCASSLAGDTGELFFGEGSRLTVL.

This sequence joins TRBV5-1 and TRBJ2-7; tentatively, D is TRBD1 (6 bases). Trimming stripped 2 bases from V and 3 bases from J, with 12 bases between. Looked up from germline, CDR1 is SGHRS and CDR2 is YFSETQ. The CDR3 covers 14 residues. In DNA, the CDR3 is TGCGCCAGCAGCTTCCTTGACAGGAGCTACGAGCAGTACTTC. This encodes CASSFLDRSYEQYF.

The chain couples TRBV29-1 to TRBJ1-1, with D unresolved. The CDR3 spans 12 residues. The V end lost 4 bases, the J end lost 1 base, and 7 bases lay between the germline ends. CDR1 and CDR2 (germline): SQVTM, ANQGSEA. The CDR3 bases are TGCAGCGTTGTGGGCACGAACACTGAAGCTTTCTTT. Translating gives CSVVGTNTEAFF. The whole variable domain, remainder taken from reference TRBV29-1 and TRBJ1-1, is SAVISQKPSRDICQRGTSLTIQCQVDSQVTMMFWYRQQPGQSLTLIATANQGSEATYESGFVIDKFPISRPNLTFSTLTVSNMSPEDSSIYLCSVVGTNTEAFFGQGTRLTVV.

V and J are TRBV5-5 and TRBJ2-2; 16 positions agree with TRBD2. The CDR3 consists of 18 residues. V lost 2 bases to trimming and J lost 5 bases; unmatched junction nucleotides: 6. CDR1 and CDR2 (germline): SGHKS, YYEKEE (reference sequence). CDR3 nucleotides: TGTGCCAGCAGCTTCGGGACTAGCGGGAGGGCCCGGACCGGGGAGCTGTTTTTT. Translating gives CASSFGTSGRARTGELFF.

The V gene is TRBV10-2, the J gene TRBJ2-7; TRBD1 might be the D (5 bases). Between the trimmed V and J ends, which lost 3 bases and 3 bases, there was a span of 12 bases. CDR1 WSHSY and CDR2 SAAADI come from the germline V gene. CDR3 length: 14 residues. The CDR3 region is CASSEGAINYEQYF. CDR3 sequence (DNA): TGCGCCAGCAGTGAAGGGGCTATCAACTACGAGCAGTACTTC.

The J gene is TRBJ1-5, the V gene TRBV4-3, with D maybe TRBD1 (5 bases). Deletions cut 6 bases from V and 6 bases from J, with 12 bases between. Germline V gene lookup returns CDR1 LGHNA and CDR2 YSLEER. The CDR3 totals 13 residues. The DNA of the CDR3 is TGCGCCAGCAGTTTAACCGGGGGTCAGCCCCAGCATTTT. Encoded protein: CASSLTGGQPQHF.

This clone was picked up a small number of times. CDR3 amino acids: CASRARGQETQYF. The CDR3 coding sequence is TGTGCCAGCAGAGCCAGGGGGCAAGAGACCCAGTACTTC. The chain links TRBV6-1 to TRBJ2-5; 7 positions match TRBD1. Germline V lookup: CDR1 MNHNS, CDR2 SASEGT. The trim removed 6 bases at V and 2 bases at J, leaving 3 bases unmatched. The CDR3 contains 13 residues.

CDR3 residues: CASSNSGTTDTQYF. CDR3 bases: TGCGCCAGCAGCAATAGCGGGACCACAGATACGCAGTATTTT. The J gene is TRBJ2-3, the V gene TRBV5-1; 8 positions match TRBD2. The CDR3 extends over 14 amino acids. Germline trimming cut 4 bases from V and 2 bases from J; bases unmatched to any gene: 3. The germline V gene has CDR1 SGHRS and CDR2 YFSETQ. Supplemented by reference TRBV5-1 and TRBJ2-3, the full variable domain reads KAGVTQTPRYLIKTRGQQVTLSCSPISGHRSVSWYQQTPGQGLQFLFEYFSETQRNKGNFPGRFSGRQFSNSRSEMNVSTLELGDSALYLCASSNSGTTDTQYFGPGTRLTVL.

J is TRBJ2-1 and V is TRBV5-4; 10 bases match TRBD2. CDR3 length equals 16 residues. CDR1 SGHNT and CDR2 YYREEE come from the germline V gene (reference sequence). After removal of 1 base from V and 8 bases from J, the junction contained 9 bases not matched to a gene. CDR3 sequence reads: CASSLKLAGLMDEQFF. CDR3 nucleotides: TGTGCCAGCAGCTTGAAACTAGCGGGGTTGATGGATGAGCAGTTCTTC.

The chain employs TRBV7-2 and TRBJ1-3; tentative D call: TRBD1 (6 bases). This CDR3 is built from 15 residues. The V end was cut by 5 bases, the J end by 0 bases, with 11 bases between. From germline, CDR1 is SGHTA and CDR2 FQGNSA. The CDR3 DNA reads TGTGCCAGCAGCCAGGGGTCCCTCTCTGGAAACACCATATATTTT. This sequence encodes CASSQGSLSGNTIYF. The full variable domain, its missing parts supplied by reference TRBV7-2 and TRBJ1-3, is GAGVSQSPSNKVTEKGKDVELRCDPISGHTALYWYRQSLGQGLEFLIYFQGNSAPDKSGLPSDRFSAERTGGSVSTLTIQRTQQEDSAVYLCASSQGSLSGNTIYFGEGSWLTVV.

CDR3 loop: CSVEKGRGTDTQYF. The CDR3 nucleotides are TGCAGCGTTGAAAAGGGGAGGGGAACAGATACGCAGTATTTT. This chain joins TRBV29-1 and TRBJ2-3; 7 nucleotides agree with TRBD2. Per germline, CDR1 SQVTM and CDR2 ANQGSEA. V was clipped by 2 bases and J by 3 bases; unmatched bases: 5. CDR3 length equals 14 residues.

V usage is TRBV19 and J usage is TRBJ2-3; 9 nucleotides agree with TRBD2. Germline loops: CDR1 LNHDA, CDR2 SQIVND (reference sequence). The CDR3 contains 16 residues. V shed 3 bases and J 2 bases; nucleotides not matched to a gene: 6. The CDR3 sequence is CASSIWSSGDTDTQYF. In DNA, the CDR3 is TGTGCCAGTAGTATCTGGTCTAGCGGGGACACAGATACGCAGTATTTT.

J is TRBJ1-4 and V is TRBV12-5; D perhaps matches TRBD1 (6 bases). The ends were cut back, 5 bases at V and 4 bases at J, with 14 bases in the middle. From germline, CDR1 is LGHNT and CDR2 FRNRAP. CDR3 length: 15 amino acids. CDR3 residues: CASGPGVSGNEKLFF. CDR3 nucleotides: TGTGCTAGTGGTCCAGGGGTCAGTGGTAATGAAAAACTGTTTTTT.

The DNA of the CDR3 is TGTGCCAGCTCACTATTTACAGGGCCGCCCTCCTACGAGCAGTACTTC. This translates into CASSLFTGPPSYEQYF. The rearrangement uses TRBV18 and TRBJ2-7; D perhaps matches TRBD1 (6 bases). V was shortened by 4 bases and J by 0 bases, with 16 bases between the two germline ends. The CDR3 runs to 16 residues. From germline, CDR1 is KGHSH and CDR2 LQKENI.

The chain uses TRBV2 and TRBJ2-2, with 8 bases aligning to TRBD1. The CDR3 sequence is 14 residues long. J gave up 5 bases and V 6 bases, and 5 bases lay outside the gene matches. CDR1 and CDR2 (germline): SNHLY, FYNNEI. The CDR3 DNA reads as TGTGCCAGCAGGCCAGGGGGCTGGACCGGGGAGCTGTTTTTT. Translation: CASRPGGWTGELFF.

V gene TRBV19 combines with J gene TRBJ1-2, with D perhaps matching TRBD1 (5 bases). Trimming took off 1 base at V and 2 bases at J, with 14 bases between the two ends. Germline values: CDR1 LNHDA, CDR2 SQIVND (reference sequence). The CDR3 totals 16 residues. The CDR3 DNA reads as TGTGCCAGTAGTATAGTAACGGGAGGGGAAAACTATGGCTACACCTTC. Its protein is CASSIVTGGENYGYTF.

This clone appeared a few times. V is TRBV11-2 and J is TRBJ1-1; no reliable D call. Deletions cut 5 bases from V and 1 base from J, with 8 bases between. The CDR3 consists of 13 residues. Germline assignment: CDR1 SGHAT and CDR2 FQNNGV. CDR3 region: CASSLIKNTEAFF. The CDR3 nucleotides are TGTGCCAGCAGCCTAATTAAGAACACTGAAGCTTTCTTT.

This clone is deemed medium-sized. J is TRBJ2-1 and V is TRBV7-2, with TRBD2 matching over 14 bases. Losses at the gene ends were 2 bases for V and 9 bases for J; bases not matched to a gene: 6. Per germline, CDR1 SGHTA and CDR2 FQGNSA. The CDR3 extends over 16 amino acids. The CDR3 DNA sequence: TGTGCCAGCAGCTTAATGGGACTAGCGGGAGACGGTGAGCAGTTCTTC. This encodes CASSLMGLAGDGEQFF. The variable domain in full, with the rest retrieved from reference TRBV7-2 and TRBJ2-1, is GAGVSQSPSNKVTEKGKDVELRCDPISGHTALYWYRQSLGQGLEFLIYFQGNSAPDKSGLPSDRFSAERTGGSVSTLTIQRTQQEDSAVYLCASSLMGLAGDGEQFFGPGTRLTVL.

The chain couples TRBV5-4 to TRBJ2-2; 11 bases align to TRBD2. V lost 4 bases and J lost 3; bases outside the gene matches: 5. The CDR3 extends over 16 amino acids. Per the germline V gene, CDR1 is SGHNT and CDR2 is YYREEE (reference sequence). CDR3 sequence (DNA): TGTGCCAGCAGCATACTAGCGGGAGTCTACACCGGGGAGCTGTTTTTT. This encodes CASSILAGVYTGELFF.

The genes are TRBV6-1 and TRBJ1-2; D unresolved. Per germline, CDR1 MNHNS and CDR2 SASEGT. The CDR3 is 14 amino acids. The V end was cut by 3 bases, the J end by 2 bases, with 10 bases between. CDR3 region: CASSETLGNYGYTF. The CDR3 bases are TGTGCCAGCAGTGAGACCCTCGGGAACTATGGCTACACCTTC.

This clone was picked up a small number of times. The chain employs TRBV7-6 and TRBJ2-7; the D gene is possibly TRBD1 (6 bases). The CDR3 is 13 amino acids. V was shortened by 4 bases and J by 4 bases, with 11 bases between the two germline ends. Germline CDR1 is SGHVS and CDR2 is FNYEAQ. The CDR3 DNA is TGTGCCAGCAGCTCACACAGGGCTTACGAGCAGTACTTC. Its protein product is CASSSHRAYEQYF.